This T cell receptor beta chain derives from a study of beta chain features in type 1 diabetes. Across the study: Cells sorted and examined across all samples totaled 90 million to 120 million. Study-wide results and limits: For TCRB rearrangement, an influence of HLA type remained unresolved here. All four CD4+ subsets from Type 1 diabetes patients carried moderately but significantly shorter TCRB CDR3s. Diminished insertions and augmented deletions at VDJ junctions characterized type 1 diabetes patients.

The germline gives CDR1 SNHLY, CDR2 FYNNEI. V was cut by 8 bases and J by 0 bases, with 5 bases left in between. The CDR3 is 13 amino acids. The whole isolated RNA underwent reverse transcription, so sequencing captured expressed TCRB transcripts. Here immunoSEQ multiplex PCR was the method, and the copy in TCRdb shows in-frame clones only, minus some. The sample shows 600,000 to 700,000 clones, around 12% of them seen only once. One heparinised draw, averaging about 110 mL, was taken per donor. To note about this clone: Its specificity is not known.

V and J are TRBV2 and TRBJ2-6; no definite D call. Sequencing was performed on naive CD4+ T cells from blood. This receptor was taken from a man aged 25 to 40 with type 1 diabetes. CDR3 sequence: CASADSGANVLTF. The DNA of the CDR3 is TGTGCCAGCGCGGACTCTGGGGCCAACGTCCTGACTTTC.